These 15 T cell receptor beta chains share one sample of origin, sequenced in a study of blood T cell repertoires in COVID-19 (TCRdb year 2020). The library came from the immunoSEQ multiplex PCR assay. This is the immuneACCESS table as TCRdb keeps it, with only in-frame sequences that have V and J called. A part of the clones is gone; compared with another copy, unresolved V genes explain less than half, and the rest is unexplained. The sample yields tens of thousands of clones; roughly 81% were counted once. The leading ten clones occupy 28% of the sample. Specimen: peripheral blood. The receptors here all came from a woman between 65 and 79 years old with acute or convalescent COVID-19.

The rearrangement joins TRBV6-5 to TRBJ2-7, with 7 bases that match TRBD1. The CDR3 is 14 amino acids. After removal of 3 bases from V and 3 bases from J, the junction contained 5 bases not matched to a gene. Germline-derived CDR1 and CDR2 are MNHEY and SVGAGI. The CDR3: CASSYWGQNYEQYF. The CDR3 DNA is TGTGCCAGCAGTTATTGGGGACAGAACTACGAGCAGTACTTC.

This rearrangement joins TRBV30 to TRBJ1-2; D call uncertain. V lost 2 bases, J lost 11 bases, and 15 bases lay in between. CDR1 is GTSNPN, CDR2 SVGIG, per germline (reference sequence). The CDR3 has 12 residues. CDR3 protein: CAWSLRHGDYTF. The CDR3 DNA is TGTGCCTGGAGTCTCCGACATGGTGATTACACCTTC.

The V call is TRBV3-1 (or the pseudogene TRBV3-2), the J call TRBJ2-2; 13 nucleotides match TRBD2. From germline, CDR1 is LGHDT and CDR2 YNNKEL (reference sequence). The trim removed 6 bases at V and 9 bases at J, leaving 10 bases unmatched. This CDR3 has 16 amino acids. CDR3 nucleotide sequence: TGTGCCAGCAGTGGGGGTTGGACTAGCGGGAGTCGGGAGCTGTTTTTT. As protein: CASSGGWTSGSRELFF.

V and J are TRBV27 and TRBJ1-2; 7 bases are a match to TRBD1. CDR1 is MNHEY and CDR2 is SMNVEV in the germline V gene (reference sequence). V gave up 3 bases and J gave up 8 bases; unmatched junction bases: 3. The CDR3 spans 12 residues. CDR3 sequence (DNA): TGTGCCAGCAGTTTTCCAGGGGGGGGCTACACCTTC. Amino acids: CASSFPGGGYTF.

The CDR3 sequence is CASCPRLAGEQYF. CDR3 bases: TGTGCCAGCTGCCCGAGACTAGCGGGCGAGCAGTACTTC. This sequence joins TRBV2 and TRBJ2-7; the match to TRBD2 covers 10 bases. The CDR3 runs to 13 residues. Germline CDR1 SNHLY, CDR2 FYNNEI. With 8 bases clipped from V and 6 bases from J, the junction kept 7 bases outside the gene matches.

The rearrangement joins TRBV19 to TRBJ1-6; 7 positions agree with TRBD1. V was clipped by 7 bases and J by 7 bases; unmatched bases: 10. Germline loops: CDR1 LNHDA, CDR2 SQIVND (reference sequence). CDR3 size: 15 residues. CDR3 coding DNA: TGTGCCAGTACCCCTTACAGGGGCCTCAATTCACCCCTCCACTTT. This gives the protein CASTPYRGLNSPLHF.

CDR3 amino acids: CASTGGPRETQYF. The DNA of the CDR3 is TGTGCCAGTACGGGAGGGCCGAGGGAGACCCAGTACTTC. This chain links TRBV19 with TRBJ2-5; 8 bases line up with TRBD2. The J segment lost 5 bases and the V segment lost 7 bases, leaving 6 bases of the junction unmatched. The CDR3 is 13 residues long. Germline values: CDR1 LNHDA, CDR2 SQIVND (reference sequence). The whole variable domain, filled in from reference TRBV19 and TRBJ2-5, reads DGGITQSPKYLFRKEGQNVTLSCEQNLNHDAMYWYRQDPGQGLRLIYYSQIVNDFQKGDIAEGYSVSREKKESFPLTVTSAQKNPTAFYLCASTGGPRETQYFGPGTRLLVL.

This clone was detected ten times or more. This chain joins TRBV6-1 and TRBJ1-6; D perhaps matches TRBD1 (5 bases). The V end lost 3 bases, the J end lost 9 bases, and 9 bases lay between the germline ends. The length of the CDR3 is 13 residues. Germline lookup yields CDR1 MNHNS and CDR2 SASEGT. CDR3 region: CASSDLQGSPLHF. The CDR3 DNA reads TGTGCCAGCAGTGACCTCCAGGGTTCACCCCTCCACTTT.

To note about this clone: The identical CDR3 is also encoded by other nucleotide sequences in the sample. The rearrangement joins TRBV7-9 to TRBJ1-5; no clear D. This CDR3 region has 13 residues. The V gene lost 4 bases and the J gene lost 2 bases, with 6 bases spanning the gap. Looked up from germline, CDR1 is SEHNR and CDR2 is FQNEAQ (reference sequence). CDR3 sequence (DNA): TGTGCCAGCAGCTCCCAGGGCAATCAGCCCCAGCATTTT. Encoded protein: CASSSQGNQPQHF.

The chain joins TRBV10-2 to TRBJ1-6; 7 positions match TRBD1. V was clipped by 7 bases and J by 7 bases; unmatched bases: 10. The CDR3 is 15 residues long. Germline assignment: CDR1 WSHSY and CDR2 SAAADI. CDR3 DNA: TGCGCCAGCAAGAAGCAGGGGGATCGAAATTCACCCCTCCACTTT. Translating it yields CASKKQGDRNSPLHF.

This chain uses TRBV24-1 with TRBJ2-2; D is unclear. The CDR3 length is 14 residues. V gave up 2 bases and J gave up 7 bases, with 10 bases separating them. The germline V gene encodes CDR1 KGHDR and CDR2 SFDVKD. The CDR3 loop reads CATSDSQYSGELFF. The CDR3 DNA reads as TGTGCCACCAGTGATTCCCAGTACAGCGGGGAGCTGTTTTTT.

This clone was seen only a few times. The V gene is TRBV6-5, the J gene TRBJ1-1; a weak D match, TRBD1 (6 bases). V lost 6 bases and J 3 bases, leaving 8 bases between the germline ends. The CDR3 has 12 residues. Germline CDR1 reads MNHEY; CDR2 reads SVGAGI. Here the CDR3 reads CASRNRDTEAFF. CDR3 nucleotides: TGTGCCAGCAGAAACAGGGACACTGAAGCTTTCTTT.

V is TRBV7-6 and J is TRBJ2-3; tentatively, D is TRBD1 (6 bases). The CDR3 totals 13 residues. CDR1 and CDR2 from the germline V gene are SGHVS and FNYEAQ. Trimming cost V 5 bases and J 3 bases, with 9 bases left between them. CDR3 nucleotide sequence: TGTGCCAGCAGCCCTGGGACAACAGATACGCAGTATTTT. It encodes CASSPGTTDTQYF.

The V call is TRBV19, the J call TRBJ2-7, with a tentative D call TRBD1 (6 bases). Germline-derived CDR1 and CDR2 are LNHDA and SQIVND (reference sequence). The CDR3 runs to 13 residues. Trimming took 5 bases from V and 7 from J, leaving 15 bases between them. CDR3 in DNA: TGTGCCAGTAGTCCGGGACACCGGGGTGAGCAGTACTTC. It translates to CASSPGHRGEQYF. Using reference TRBV19 and TRBJ2-7 for the parts outside the CDR3, the full variable domain is DGGITQSPKYLFRKEGQNVTLSCEQNLNHDAMYWYRQDPGQGLRLIYYSQIVNDFQKGDIAEGYSVSREKKESFPLTVTSAQKNPTAFYLCASSPGHRGEQYFGPGTRLTVT.

This clone was counted once. The chain employs TRBV7-9 and TRBJ1-6; D uncertain. Trimming cost V 5 bases and J 10 bases, with 9 bases left between them. Germline-derived CDR1 and CDR2 are SEHNR and FQNEAQ (reference sequence). CDR3 length: 12 residues. The CDR3 region is CASSLRGSPLHF. The DNA of the CDR3 is TGTGCCAGCAGCCTCCGAGGCTCACCCCTCCACTTT.